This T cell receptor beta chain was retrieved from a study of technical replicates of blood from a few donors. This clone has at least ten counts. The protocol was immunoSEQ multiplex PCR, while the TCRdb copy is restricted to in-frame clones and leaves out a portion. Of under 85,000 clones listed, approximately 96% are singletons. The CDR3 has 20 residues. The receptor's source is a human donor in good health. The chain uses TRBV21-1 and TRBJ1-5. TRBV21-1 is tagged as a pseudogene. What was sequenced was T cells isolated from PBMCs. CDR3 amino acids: CASSQEPRRRVSTSNQPQHF. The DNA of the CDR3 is TGTGCCAGCAGCCAAGAACCTCGTCGACGGGTCTCCACTAGCAATCAGCCCCAGCATTTT.